This passage covers 25 T cell receptor beta chains from one sample sequenced in a study of identical twins. MiXCR, applied by TCRdb to the 5' RACE reads, yields one record per CDR3 protein. The sample consists of 540,000 or so distinct CDR3 sequences, more than 20% of them appearing once. This same sample was also taken into another study, of yellow fever vaccine responses in identical twins.

Sequencing input: CD4+ T cells sorted from blood. The receptor set was obtained from a woman between 18 and 29 years old in good health.

The V gene is TRBV20-1, the J gene TRBJ2-1, with 8 positions matching TRBD2. Germline loops: CDR1 DFQATT, CDR2 SNEGSKA (reference sequence). J was trimmed by 5 bases and V by 8 bases; bases with no gene match: 8. This CDR3 spans 13 amino acids. The CDR3 reads CSPRGGANNEQFF. CDR3 nucleotide sequence: TGCAGTCCCCGGGGGGGGGCCAACAATGAGCAGTTCTTC.

The chain recombines TRBV10-3 with TRBJ2-5, with 12 positions matching TRBD2. CDR1 is ENHRY and CDR2 is SYGVKD in the germline V gene. J lost 5 bases, V lost 10 bases, and 14 bases had no gene match. The CDR3 totals 16 residues. CDR3 protein: CATRRSLAGGLETQYF. In DNA form, the CDR3 reads TGTGCCACCCGCCGCTCCCTAGCGGGGGGGCTTGAGACCCAGTACTTC.

This chain joins TRBV29-1 and TRBJ2-7, with unresolved D. V was shortened by 4 bases and J by 4 bases, with 8 bases between the two germline ends. The CDR3 runs to 11 residues. Germline V gene lookup returns CDR1 SQVTM and CDR2 ANQGSEA. The CDR3 nucleotides are TGCAGCGTTGGTTGGGGTTACGAGCAGTACGTC. Protein: CSVGWGYEQYV.

CDR3 sequence: CASTYVWGVHGYTF. CDR3 bases: TGTGCCAGCACCTACGTCTGGGGTGTCCATGGCTACACCTTC. The gene calls are TRBV12-3 or TRBV12-4 and TRBJ1-2; D unresolved. The CDR3 totals 14 residues. Deletions cut 7 bases from V and 6 bases from J, with 18 bases between.

This chain joins TRBV12-3 or TRBV12-4 and TRBJ2-2; TRBD1 matches at 8 bases. The CDR3 runs 14 residues. The V gene end was trimmed by 6 bases and the J gene end by 6 bases; junction bases not matched to a gene: 6. Here the CDR3 DNA reads TGTGCCAGCAGACCACGGACAGGGTCCGGGGAGCTGTTTTTT. It is translated as CASRPRTGSGELFF.

The V call is TRBV20-1, the J call TRBJ2-7, with 7 bases identical to TRBD1. The CDR3 is 14 amino acids. V was pared by 3 bases and J by 3 bases, with 8 bases of the junction left unmatched. Germline CDR1 reads DFQATT; CDR2 reads SNEGSKA (reference sequence). The CDR3 DNA reads TGCAGTGCTAGGCAACCGGGACAGCACTACGAGCAGTACGTC. Translating it yields CSARQPGQHYEQYV.

CDR3 in DNA: TGCAGTGCTCTAGACAGTGCCGGGACTAGCGGAACAGATACGCAGTATTTT. Protein sequence: CSALDSAGTSGTDTQYF. The V gene is TRBV20-1, the J gene TRBJ2-3; 11 nucleotides agree with TRBD2. The trim removed 5 bases at V and 3 bases at J, leaving 13 bases unmatched. The length of the CDR3 is 17 residues. Germline V gives CDR1 DFQATT, CDR2 SNEGSKA (reference sequence).

This clonotype was seen more than once but under ten times. V gene TRBV7-7 combines with J gene TRBJ2-5; D is unclear. The CDR3 totals 16 residues. Germline CDR1 and CDR2: SSHAT and FNYEAQ (reference sequence). V lost 5 bases and J lost 4, with 20 bases in between. The DNA for the CDR3 is TGTGCCAGCAGCCCCAACACGGTTCCGAGGCTAGAGACCCAGTACTTC. Amino acid sequence: CASSPNTVPRLETQYF.

In its sample, this clonotype was seen a few times. The chain uses TRBV7-9 and TRBJ2-7; 14 nucleotides match TRBD2. V trimming: 4 bases; J trimming: 1 base; junction bases outside the gene matches: 6. Germline V gives CDR1 SEHNR, CDR2 FQNEAQ (reference sequence). This CDR3 contains 17 residues. The CDR3 spells CASSSGLAGVGSYEQYF. CDR3 coding DNA: TGTGCCAGCAGCTCGGGACTAGCGGGAGTGGGGTCCTACGAGCAGTACTTC.

The chain links TRBV12-3 or TRBV12-4 to TRBJ1-1; 8 nucleotides align to TRBD1. V trimming: 5 bases; J trimming: 11 bases; junction bases outside the gene matches: 13. The CDR3 spans 14 residues. The DNA of the CDR3 is TGTGCCAGCAGTCTGAGCGGACAGGGACATCGGGCTTTCTTT. Protein: CASSLSGQGHRAFF.

The rearrangement joins TRBV20-1 to TRBJ2-7, with TRBD2 identical over 8 bases. V lost 4 bases to trimming and J lost 6 bases; unmatched junction nucleotides: 14. From germline, CDR1 is DFQATT and CDR2 SNEGSKA (reference sequence). This CDR3 is built from 15 residues. CDR3 in DNA: TGCAGTGCTACCGGGGGGGGTTGGGAATGGAGCGAGCAGTACTTC. Translating it yields CSATGGGWEWSEQYF.

J is TRBJ2-1 and V is TRBV2; D assignment may be TRBD1 or TRBD2 (5 bases each). CDR1 is SNHLY and CDR2 is FYNNEI in the germline V gene. The CDR3 consists of 17 residues. V was pared by 4 bases and J by 1 base, with 17 bases between. CDR3 amino acids: CASSGFSVRGSYNEQFF. The CDR3 bases are TGTGCCAGCAGTGGTTTTAGTGTGAGGGGTTCCTACAATGAGCAGTTCTTC.

The chain joins TRBV2 to TRBJ2-3; tentative D call: TRBD2 (5 bases). Germline lookup yields CDR1 SNHLY and CDR2 FYNNEI. The CDR3 has 16 amino acids. Trimming shortened V by 0 bases and J by 0 bases, and 10 bases separated the two germline ends. The CDR3 region is CASSEAGMASTDTQYF. CDR3 in DNA: TGTGCCAGCAGTGAAGCCGGGATGGCTAGCACAGATACGCAGTATTTT. Full variable domain (remainder filled in from reference TRBV2 and TRBJ2-3): EPEVTQTPSHQVTQMGQEVILRCVPISNHLYFYWYRQILGQKVEFLVSFYNNEISEKSEIFDDQFSVERPDGSNFTLKIRSTKLEDSAMYFCASSEAGMASTDTQYFGPGTRLTVL.

This clonotype was counted only a few times. V is TRBV7-2 and J is TRBJ2-3, with 10 bases lining up with TRBD2. The CDR3 consists of 17 residues. The V gene end was trimmed by 3 bases and the J gene end by 0 bases; junction bases not matched to a gene: 6. The germline gives CDR1 SGHTA, CDR2 FQGNSA. The CDR3 nucleotides are TGTGCCAGCAGCTTTGGGCTAGCGGGGGTTAGCACAGATACGCAGTATTTT. Protein product: CASSFGLAGVSTDTQYF.

This chain links TRBV12-3 or TRBV12-4 with TRBJ2-2; 7 bases align to TRBD1. The V segment lost 5 bases and the J segment 5 bases; nucleotides outside the gene matches: 11. The CDR3 contains 16 residues. CDR3 in DNA: TGTGCCAGCAGTAAACACGGGACAGTGAGGACCGGGGAGCTGTTTTTT. Translation: CASSKHGTVRTGELFF.

The rearrangement uses TRBV24-1 and TRBJ1-2, with 10 bases aligning to TRBD1. The CDR3 runs to 15 residues. Germline V lookup: CDR1 KGHDR, CDR2 SFDVKD. The junction had 6 bases not matched to a gene; V was cut back by 4 bases and J by 5 bases. The CDR3 region is CATSDPGTGVYGYTF. The CDR3 nucleotides read TGTGCCACCAGTGACCCAGGGACAGGGGTTTATGGCTACACCTTC.

The rearrangement links TRBV2 to TRBJ2-3; D may be TRBD2 (5 bases). The ends were cut back, 6 bases at V and 4 bases at J, with 14 bases in the middle. The CDR3 is 14 residues long. Germline lookup yields CDR1 SNHLY and CDR2 FYNNEI. CDR3: CASRGLGRADTQYF. The CDR3 DNA follows: TGTGCCAGCAGGGGCCTTGGGAGAGCAGATACGCAGTATTTT.

This chain links TRBV24-1 with TRBJ2-5; D is undetermined. Trimming took 2 bases from V and 3 from J, leaving 6 bases between them. Germline assignment: CDR1 KGHDR and CDR2 SFDVKD. CDR3 length: 13 residues. The CDR3 bases are TGTGCCACCAGTGATTGGAATGAAGAGACCCAGTACTTC. Its translation is CATSDWNEETQYF.

The J gene is TRBJ1-1, the V gene TRBV20-1; D might be TRBD1 (6 bases). V was cut by 2 bases and J by 5 bases, with 21 bases left in between. The CDR3 runs 16 residues. The germline gives CDR1 DFQATT, CDR2 SNEGSKA (reference sequence). The CDR3 nucleotides are TGCAGTGCTAGACCACTAAGGGCAGGGGCGAAGACTGAAGCTTTCTTT. Protein sequence: CSARPLRAGAKTEAFF.

The V call is TRBV11-3, the J call TRBJ2-7, with 9 positions matching TRBD2. The CDR3 sequence is 16 residues long. The trim removed 1 base at V and 7 bases at J, leaving 11 bases unmatched. The V gene's germline CDR1 is SGHNT and CDR2 YENEEA. The chain's CDR3 is CASSLGSLAGIEEQYF. DNA for the CDR3: TGTGCCAGCAGCTTAGGATCACTAGCGGGTATTGAGGAGCAGTACTTC.

This chain connects TRBV28 to TRBJ2-3; 11 positions match TRBD2. V lost 6 bases and J lost 1; bases outside the gene matches: 9. The germline CDR1 and CDR2 sequences are MDHEN and SYDVKM. The CDR3 runs to 17 residues. The CDR3 loop reads CASRRGASGRRTDTQYF. In DNA, the CDR3 is TGTGCCAGCAGGCGGGGGGCTAGCGGGAGGCGCACAGATACGCAGTATTTT.

This clonotype was counted a few times. Being one base from a much bigger clone, this may be a read error. The chain couples TRBV29-1 to TRBJ2-5, with 9 bases identical to TRBD2. Germline V gene data show CDR1 as SQVTM and CDR2 as ANQGSEA. This CDR3 is 14 amino acids long. V trimming: 6 bases; J trimming: 4 bases; junction bases outside the gene matches: 9. The CDR3 reads CSVGKVAGAETQYF. CDR3 DNA: TGCAGCGTGGGTAAGGTAGCGGGAGCAGAGACCCAGTACTTC.

The chain has TRBV5-5 and TRBJ1-6, with D tentatively TRBD1 (5 bases). Germline assignment: CDR1 SGHKS and CDR2 YYEKEE (reference sequence). V was shortened by 0 bases and J by 7 bases, with 11 bases between the two germline ends. The CDR3 contains 15 residues. CDR3 in DNA: TGTGCCAGCAGCTTGGCGGGGCAGGAAAATTCACCCCTCCACTTT. Its translation: CASSLAGQENSPLHF. Variable domain in full (rest from reference TRBV5-5 and TRBJ1-6): DAGVTQSPTHLIKTRGQQVTLRCSPISGHKSVSWYQQVLGQGPQFIFQYYEKEERGRGNFPDRFSARQFPNYSSELNVNALLLGDSALYLCASSLAGQENSPLHFGNGTRLTVT.

The rearrangement links TRBV24-1 to TRBJ2-1, with a tentative D call TRBD1 (6 bases). The CDR3 covers 15 residues. Germline lookup yields CDR1 KGHDR and CDR2 SFDVKD. The V end lost 4 bases, the J end lost 7 bases, and 16 bases lay between the germline ends. The CDR3 spells CATSDTDRRVNEQFF. CDR3 bases: TGTGCCACCAGTGACACGGACAGACGAGTAAATGAGCAGTTCTTC.

V usage is TRBV10-3 and J usage is TRBJ2-1; 9 bases align to TRBD1. V gave up 8 bases and J gave up 5 bases; unmatched junction bases: 10. The germline V gene encodes CDR1 ENHRY and CDR2 SYGVKD. This CDR3 contains 15 residues. In nucleotides, the CDR3 is TGTGCCATCTTAGGGGGACAGGGTGGAAACAATGAGCAGTTCTTC. Translating gives CAILGGQGGNNEQFF.